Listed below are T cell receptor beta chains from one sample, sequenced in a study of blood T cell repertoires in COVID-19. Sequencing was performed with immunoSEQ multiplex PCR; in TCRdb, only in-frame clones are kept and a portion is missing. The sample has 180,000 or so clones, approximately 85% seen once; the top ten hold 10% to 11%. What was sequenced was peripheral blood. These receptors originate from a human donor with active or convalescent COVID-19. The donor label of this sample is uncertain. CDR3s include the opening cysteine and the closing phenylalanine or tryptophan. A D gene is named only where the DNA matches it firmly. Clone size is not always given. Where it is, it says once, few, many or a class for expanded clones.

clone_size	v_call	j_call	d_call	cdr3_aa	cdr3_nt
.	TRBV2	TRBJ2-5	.	CASSVGGQETQYF	TGTGCCAGCAGTGTGGGGGGGCAGGAGACCCAGTACTTC
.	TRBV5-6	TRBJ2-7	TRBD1	CASSLMDRVRRASSYEQYF	TGTGCCAGCAGCTTAATGGACAGGGTAAGGCGGGCGAGCTCCTACGAGCAGTACTTC
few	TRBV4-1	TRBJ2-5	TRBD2	CASSRVAGEETQYF	TGCGCCAGCAGCCGGGTAGCGGGTGAAGAGACCCAGTACTTC
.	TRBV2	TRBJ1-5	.	CASSEGGNQPQHF	TGTGCCAGCAGTGAGGGAGGGAATCAGCCCCAGCATTTT
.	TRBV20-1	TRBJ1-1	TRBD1	CSASETGGYEAFF	TGCAGTGCTAGTGAAACAGGGGGCTATGAAGCTTTCTTT
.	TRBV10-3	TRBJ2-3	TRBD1	CAISDRGSDTQYF	TGTGCCATCAGCGACAGGGGATCGGATACGCAGTATTTT
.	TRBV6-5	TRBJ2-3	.	CASSYIGTQYF	TGTGCCAGCAGTTATATCGGTACGCAGTATTTT
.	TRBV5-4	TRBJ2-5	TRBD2	CASSLIPLAGGPKTQYF	TGTGCCAGCAGCTTAATTCCTCTAGCGGGGGGGCCGAAGACCCAGTACTTC
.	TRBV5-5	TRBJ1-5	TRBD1	CASSLGGSGQGSQPQHF	TGTGCCAGCAGCTTGGGAGGATCGGGACAGGGGTCTCAGCCCCAGCATTTT
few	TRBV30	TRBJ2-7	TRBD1	CAWTRTGGSGEQYF	TGTGCCTGGACTAGGACAGGGGGCTCCGGCGAGCAGTACTTC
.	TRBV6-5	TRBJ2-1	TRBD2	CASSYTSGPNEQFF	TGTGCCAGCAGTTACACTAGCGGGCCTAATGAGCAGTTCTTC
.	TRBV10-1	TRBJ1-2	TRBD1	CASSESETGVAGYTF	TGCGCCAGCAGTGAGTCGGAGACAGGGGTCGCGGGCTACACCTTC
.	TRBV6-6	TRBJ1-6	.	CASSPRQTEHSPLHF	TGTGCCAGCAGTCCAAGACAGACCGAACATTCACCCCTCCACTTT
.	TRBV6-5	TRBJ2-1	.	CASSPPGTSEQFF	TGTGCCAGCAGCCCCCCCGGGACAAGTGAGCAGTTCTTC
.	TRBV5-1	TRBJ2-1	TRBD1	CASSGGQGGSYNEQFF	TGCGCCAGCAGCGGAGGACAGGGGGGCTCCTACAATGAGCAGTTCTTC
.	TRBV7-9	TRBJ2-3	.	CASSSTGIDTQYF	TGTGCCAGCAGCTCTACAGGGATAGATACGCAGTATTTT
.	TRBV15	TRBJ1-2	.	CATSSHGFGYTF	TGTGCCACCAGCAGCCACGGGTTCGGCTACACCTTC
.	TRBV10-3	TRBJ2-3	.	CAIRSARGTDTQYF	TGTGCCATCAGAAGCGCGAGGGGGACAGATACGCAGTATTTT
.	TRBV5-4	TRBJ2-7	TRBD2	CASSRPLAGSYEQYF	TGTGCCAGCAGCCGCCCCCTAGCGGGGTCCTACGAGCAGTACTTC
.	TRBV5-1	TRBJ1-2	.	CASSSAGPNYGYTF	TGCGCCAGCAGCTCGGCAGGGCCTAACTATGGCTACACCTTC
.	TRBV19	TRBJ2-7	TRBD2	CASSFSAGGKYEQYF	TGTGCCAGTAGCTTCTCTGCGGGAGGGAAATACGAGCAGTACTTC
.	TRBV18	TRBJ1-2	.	CASSTGSVGGYTF	TGTGCCAGCTCAACGGGGTCCGTGGGGGGCTACACCTTC
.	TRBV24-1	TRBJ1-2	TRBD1	CATSDTGGPNYGYTF	TGTGCCACCAGTGACACAGGGGGACCCAACTATGGCTACACCTTC
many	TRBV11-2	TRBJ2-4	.	CASSLRGGANIQYF	TGTGCCAGCAGCTTACGAGGGGGGGCCAACATTCAGTACTTC
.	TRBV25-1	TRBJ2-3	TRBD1	CASSKQGRSTDTQYF	TGTGCCAGCAGTAAACAGGGGAGAAGCACAGATACGCAGTATTTT
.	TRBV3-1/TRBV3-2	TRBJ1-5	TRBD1	CASSQATTGGDQPQHF	TGTGCCAGCAGCCAAGCCACGACAGGGGGGGATCAGCCCCAGCATTTT
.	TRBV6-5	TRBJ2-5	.	CASSGGRVSLITQYF	TGTGCCAGCAGCGGGGGTAGGGTCTCTCTAATCACGCAGTACTTC
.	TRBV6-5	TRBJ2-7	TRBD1	CASSPGTGLSYEQYF	TGTGCCAGCAGTCCCGGGACAGGGCTCTCCTACGAGCAGTACTTC
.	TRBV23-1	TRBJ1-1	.	CASSQNNSMNTEAFF	TGCGCCAGCAGTCAAAATAACTCCATGAACACTGAAGCTTTCTTT
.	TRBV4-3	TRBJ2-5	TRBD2	CASSFGLAGVGETQYF	TGCGCCAGCAGCTTCGGACTAGCGGGGGTGGGAGAGACCCAGTACTTC
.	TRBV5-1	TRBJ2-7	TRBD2	CASSLAGTSGALQYF	TGCGCCAGCAGCTTGGCTGGGACTAGCGGGGCTCTGCAGTACTTC
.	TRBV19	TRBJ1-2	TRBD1	CASSTSQGQPVYGYTF	TGTGCCAGTAGTACCTCCCAGGGACAGCCAGTATATGGCTACACCTTC
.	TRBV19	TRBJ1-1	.	CASSYGEMNTEAFF	TGTGCCAGTAGTTACGGGGAAATGAACACTGAAGCTTTCTTT
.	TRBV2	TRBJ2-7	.	CASSKLLGGYEQYF	TGTGCCAGCAGTAAGCTGTTGGGAGGCTACGAGCAGTACTTC
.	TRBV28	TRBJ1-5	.	CASSFNGNQPQHF	TGTGCCAGCAGTTTCAACGGTAATCAGCCCCAGCATTTT
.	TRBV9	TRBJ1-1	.	CASSVALGSTEAFF	TGTGCCAGCAGCGTAGCTTTAGGGAGCACTGAAGCTTTCTTT
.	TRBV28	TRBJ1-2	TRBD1	CASSGGQYGYTF	TGTGCCAGCAGTGGGGGACAGTATGGCTACACCTTC
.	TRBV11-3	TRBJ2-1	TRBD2	CASSFSRLAGAVDEQFF	TGTGCCAGCAGCTTTTCCCGACTAGCGGGAGCGGTGGATGAGCAGTTCTTC
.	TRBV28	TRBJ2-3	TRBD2	CASSLTSGDGADTQYF	TGTGCCAGCAGTTTAACTAGCGGGGACGGGGCAGATACGCAGTATTTT
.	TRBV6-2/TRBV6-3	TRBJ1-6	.	CASSPTGMWPPLHF	TGTGCCAGCAGTCCCACAGGGATGTGGCCACCCCTCCACTTT
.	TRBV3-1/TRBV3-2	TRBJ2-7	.	CASSQDGASEQYF	TGTGCCAGCAGCCAAGATGGCGCTAGCGAGCAGTACTTC
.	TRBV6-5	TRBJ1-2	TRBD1	CASSYGDRGLSYGYTF	TGTGCCAGCAGTTACGGGGACAGGGGCCTTTCCTATGGCTACACCTTC
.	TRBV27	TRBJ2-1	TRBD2	CASSLMVAGGPNNEQFF	TGTGCCAGCAGTTTAATGGTAGCGGGAGGGCCTAACAATGAGCAGTTCTTC
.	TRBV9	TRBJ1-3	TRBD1	CASSVGTGNSGNTIYF	TGTGCCAGCAGCGTAGGGACAGGAAACTCTGGAAACACCATATATTTT
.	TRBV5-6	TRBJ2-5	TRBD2	CASSRGLAGDTQYF	TGTGCCAGCAGCAGAGGACTAGCGGGGGACACCCAGTACTTC
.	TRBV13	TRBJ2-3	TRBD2	CASSPSGAGPDTQYF	TGTGCCAGCAGCCCAAGCGGGGCGGGCCCAGATACGCAGTATTTT
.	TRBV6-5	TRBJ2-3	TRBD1	CASSLDRGGTDTQYF	TGTGCCAGCAGCCTGGACAGGGGTGGGACAGATACGCAGTATTTT
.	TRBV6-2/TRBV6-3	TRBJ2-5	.	CASSSPQLEVETQYF	TGTGCCAGCAGCAGCCCCCAACTGGAGGTGGAGACCCAGTACTTC
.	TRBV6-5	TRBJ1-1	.	CASGGLTEAFF	TGTGCCAGCGGAGGGTTGACTGAAGCTTTCTTT
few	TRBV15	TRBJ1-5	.	CATSRDRAGHQDQPQHF	TGTGCCACCAGCAGAGATCGGGCAGGGCATCAGGATCAGCCCCAGCATTTT
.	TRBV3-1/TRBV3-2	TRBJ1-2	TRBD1	CASSLDVQGLYGYTF	TGTGCCAGCAGCCTAGACGTACAGGGGTTGTATGGCTACACCTTC
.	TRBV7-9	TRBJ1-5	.	CASSLRGGQPQHF	TGTGCCAGCAGCTTACGGGGGGGTCAGCCCCAGCATTTT
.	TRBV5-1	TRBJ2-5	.	CASSSGRPETQYF	TGCGCCAGCAGCTCTGGGAGACCAGAGACCCAGTACTTC
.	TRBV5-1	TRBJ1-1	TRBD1	CASSLGGTANTEAFF	TGCGCCAGCAGCTTGGGGGGGACAGCCAACACTGAAGCTTTCTTT
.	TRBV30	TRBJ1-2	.	CAWSAPEQPSGGYTF	TGTGCCTGGAGTGCTCCGGAACAGCCTTCGGGGGGCTACACCTTC